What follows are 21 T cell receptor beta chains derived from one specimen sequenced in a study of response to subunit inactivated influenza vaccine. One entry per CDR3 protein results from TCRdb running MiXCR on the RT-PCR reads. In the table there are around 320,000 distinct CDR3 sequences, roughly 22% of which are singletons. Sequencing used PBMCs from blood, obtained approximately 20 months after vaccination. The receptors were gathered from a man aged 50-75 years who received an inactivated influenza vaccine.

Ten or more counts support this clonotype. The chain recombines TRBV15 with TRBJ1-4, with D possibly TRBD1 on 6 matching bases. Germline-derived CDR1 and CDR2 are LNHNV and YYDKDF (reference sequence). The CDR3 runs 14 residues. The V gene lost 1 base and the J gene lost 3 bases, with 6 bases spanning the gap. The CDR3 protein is CATSRGQANEKLFF. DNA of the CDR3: TGTGCCACCAGCAGAGGACAGGCTAATGAAAAACTGTTTTTT.

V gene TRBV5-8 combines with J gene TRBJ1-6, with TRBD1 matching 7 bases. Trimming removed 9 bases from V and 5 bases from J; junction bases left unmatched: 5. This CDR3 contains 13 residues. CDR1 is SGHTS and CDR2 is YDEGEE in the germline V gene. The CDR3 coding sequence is TGTGCCACTCCGGACAGGAATAATTCACCCCTCCACTTT. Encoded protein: CATPDRNNSPLHF.

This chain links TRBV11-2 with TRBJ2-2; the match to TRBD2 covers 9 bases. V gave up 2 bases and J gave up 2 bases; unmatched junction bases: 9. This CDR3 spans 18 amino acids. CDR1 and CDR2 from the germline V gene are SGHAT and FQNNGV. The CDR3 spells CASSLPTGLAINTGELFF. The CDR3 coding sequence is TGTGCCAGCAGCTTACCCACCGGACTAGCGATTAACACCGGGGAGCTGTTTTTT.

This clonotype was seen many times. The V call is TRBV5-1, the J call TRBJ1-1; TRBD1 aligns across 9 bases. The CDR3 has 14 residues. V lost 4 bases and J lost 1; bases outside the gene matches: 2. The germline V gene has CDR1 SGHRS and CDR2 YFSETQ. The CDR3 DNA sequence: TGCGCCAGCAGCGGGGGACAGGGGAACACTGAAGCTTTCTTT. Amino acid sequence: CASSGGQGNTEAFF.

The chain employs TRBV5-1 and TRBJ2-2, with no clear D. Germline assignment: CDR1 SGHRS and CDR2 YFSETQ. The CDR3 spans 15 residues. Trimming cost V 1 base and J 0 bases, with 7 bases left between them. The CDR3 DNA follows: TGCGCCAGCAGCTTGTTCTTACCGAACACCGGGGAGCTGTTTTTT. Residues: CASSLFLPNTGELFF.

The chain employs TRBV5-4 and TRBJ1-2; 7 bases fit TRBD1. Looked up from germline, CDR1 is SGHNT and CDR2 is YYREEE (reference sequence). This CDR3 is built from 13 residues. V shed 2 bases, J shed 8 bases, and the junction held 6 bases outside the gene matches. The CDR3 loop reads CASSFTGAWGYTF. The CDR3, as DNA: TGTGCCAGCAGCTTTACAGGGGCGTGGGGCTACACCTTC.

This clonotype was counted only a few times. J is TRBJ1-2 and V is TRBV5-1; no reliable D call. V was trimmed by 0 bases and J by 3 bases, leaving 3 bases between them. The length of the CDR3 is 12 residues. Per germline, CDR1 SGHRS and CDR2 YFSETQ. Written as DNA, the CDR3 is TGCGCCAGCAGCTTGGAGGACTATGGCTACACCTTC. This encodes CASSLEDYGYTF.

DNA for the CDR3: TGTGCCAGCAGCTTTGGGACAGGGGGCAGAAAACTGTTTTTT. This codes for CASSFGTGGRKLFF. The chain has TRBV7-2 and TRBJ1-4; 12 positions match TRBD1. Per germline, CDR1 SGHTA and CDR2 FQGNSA. The CDR3 is 14 amino acids. V gave up 3 bases and J gave up 10 bases; unmatched junction bases: 3.

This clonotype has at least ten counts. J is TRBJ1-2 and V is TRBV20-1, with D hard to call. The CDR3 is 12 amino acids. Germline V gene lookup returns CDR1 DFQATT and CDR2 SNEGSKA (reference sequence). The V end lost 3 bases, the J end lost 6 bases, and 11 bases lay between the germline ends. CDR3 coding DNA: TGCAGTGCTAGTCACCACCCAGATGGCTACACCTTC. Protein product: CSASHHPDGYTF.

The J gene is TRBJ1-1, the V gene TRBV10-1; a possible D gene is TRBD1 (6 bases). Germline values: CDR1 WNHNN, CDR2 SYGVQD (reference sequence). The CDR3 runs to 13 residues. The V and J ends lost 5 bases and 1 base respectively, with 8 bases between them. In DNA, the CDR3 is TGCGCCAGCAGTAAGGACAGGAACACTGAAGCTTTCTTT. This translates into CASSKDRNTEAFF.

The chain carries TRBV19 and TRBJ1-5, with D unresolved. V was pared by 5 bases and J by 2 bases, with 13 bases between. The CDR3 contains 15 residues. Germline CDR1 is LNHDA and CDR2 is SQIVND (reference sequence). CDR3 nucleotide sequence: TGTGCCAGTAGTGTCCAGACGGCAGGCAATCAGCCCCAGCATTTT. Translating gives CASSVQTAGNQPQHF. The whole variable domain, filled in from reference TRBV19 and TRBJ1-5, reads DGGITQSPKYLFRKEGQNVTLSCEQNLNHDAMYWYRQDPGQGLRLIYYSQIVNDFQKGDIAEGYSVSREKKESFPLTVTSAQKNPTAFYLCASSVQTAGNQPQHFGDGTRLSIL.

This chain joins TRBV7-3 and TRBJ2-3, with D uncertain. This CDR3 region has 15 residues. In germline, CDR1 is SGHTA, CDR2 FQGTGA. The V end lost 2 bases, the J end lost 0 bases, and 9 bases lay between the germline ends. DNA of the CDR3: TGTGCCAGCAGCTTAGACGGATGGAGCACAGATACGCAGTATTTT. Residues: CASSLDGWSTDTQYF.

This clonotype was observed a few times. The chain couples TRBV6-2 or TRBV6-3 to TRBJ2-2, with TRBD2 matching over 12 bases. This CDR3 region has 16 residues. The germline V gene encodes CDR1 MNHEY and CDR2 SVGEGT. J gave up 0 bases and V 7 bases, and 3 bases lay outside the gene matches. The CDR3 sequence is CASMTSGGPNTGELFF. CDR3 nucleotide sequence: TGTGCCAGCATGACTAGCGGGGGCCCGAACACCGGGGAGCTGTTTTTT.

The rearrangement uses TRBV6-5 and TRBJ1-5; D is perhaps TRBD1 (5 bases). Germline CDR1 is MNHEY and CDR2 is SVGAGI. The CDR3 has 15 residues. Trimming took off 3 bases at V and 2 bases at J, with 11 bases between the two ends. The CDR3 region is CASSYKAQGNQPQHF. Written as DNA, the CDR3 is TGTGCCAGCAGTTATAAGGCACAGGGCAATCAGCCCCAGCATTTT.

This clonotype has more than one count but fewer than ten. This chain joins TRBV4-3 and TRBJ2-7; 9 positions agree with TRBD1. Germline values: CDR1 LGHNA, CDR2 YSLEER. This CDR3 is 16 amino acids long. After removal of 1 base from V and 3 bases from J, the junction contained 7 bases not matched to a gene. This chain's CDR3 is CASSQGPGQGYYEQYF. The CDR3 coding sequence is TGCGCCAGCAGCCAAGGCCCGGGACAGGGTTACTACGAGCAGTACTTC.

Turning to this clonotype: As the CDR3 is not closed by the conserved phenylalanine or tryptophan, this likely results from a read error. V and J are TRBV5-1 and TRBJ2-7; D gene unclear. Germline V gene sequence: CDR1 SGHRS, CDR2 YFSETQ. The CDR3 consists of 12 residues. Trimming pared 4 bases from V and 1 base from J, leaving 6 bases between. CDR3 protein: CASSKTSYEQYC. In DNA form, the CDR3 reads TGCGCCAGCAGCAAAACTTCCTACGAGCAGTACTGC.

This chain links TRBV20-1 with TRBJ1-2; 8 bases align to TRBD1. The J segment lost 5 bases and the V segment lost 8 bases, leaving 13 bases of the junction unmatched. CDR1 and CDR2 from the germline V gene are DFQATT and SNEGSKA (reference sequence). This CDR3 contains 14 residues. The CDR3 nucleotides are TGCAGTACACAGGGGGGACGGGATTTTTATGGCTACACCTTC. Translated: CSTQGGRDFYGYTF.

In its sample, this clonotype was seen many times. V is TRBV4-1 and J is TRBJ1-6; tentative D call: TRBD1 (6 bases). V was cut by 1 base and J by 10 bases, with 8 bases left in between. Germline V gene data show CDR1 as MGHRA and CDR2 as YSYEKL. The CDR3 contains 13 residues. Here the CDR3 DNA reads TGCGCCAGCAGCCAAGGCGGGGGCTCACCCCTCCACTTT. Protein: CASSQGGGSPLHF.

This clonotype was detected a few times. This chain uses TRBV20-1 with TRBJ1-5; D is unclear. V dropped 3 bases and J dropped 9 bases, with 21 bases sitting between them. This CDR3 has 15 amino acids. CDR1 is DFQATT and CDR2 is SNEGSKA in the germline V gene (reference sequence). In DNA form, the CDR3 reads TGCAGTGCTAGGGCAAGTGGGCAAATCAACGTGCCCCAGCATTTT. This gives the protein CSARASGQINVPQHF.

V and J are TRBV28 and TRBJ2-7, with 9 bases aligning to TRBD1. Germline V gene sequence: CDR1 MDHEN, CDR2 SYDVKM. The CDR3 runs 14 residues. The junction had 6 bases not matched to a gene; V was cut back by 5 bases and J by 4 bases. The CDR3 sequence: CASSTGTGWYEQYF. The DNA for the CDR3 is TGTGCCAGCAGTACCGGGACAGGGTGGTACGAGCAGTACTTC.

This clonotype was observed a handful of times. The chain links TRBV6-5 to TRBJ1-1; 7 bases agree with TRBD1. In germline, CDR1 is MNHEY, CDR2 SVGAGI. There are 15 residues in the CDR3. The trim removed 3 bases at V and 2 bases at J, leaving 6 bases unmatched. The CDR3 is CASSYLRDRNTEAFF. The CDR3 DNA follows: TGTGCCAGCAGTTATTTAAGGGACAGAAACACTGAAGCTTTCTTT.